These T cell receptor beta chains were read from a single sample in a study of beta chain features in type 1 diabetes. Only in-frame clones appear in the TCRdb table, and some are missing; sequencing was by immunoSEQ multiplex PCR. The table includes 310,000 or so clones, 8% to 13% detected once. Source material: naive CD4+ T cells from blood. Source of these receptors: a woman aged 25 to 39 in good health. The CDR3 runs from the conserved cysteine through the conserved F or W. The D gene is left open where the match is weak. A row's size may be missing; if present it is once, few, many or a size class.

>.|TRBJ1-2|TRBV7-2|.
TGTGCCAGCAGCCCTCGTGTAGTGTTACCCAACTATGGCTACACCTTC
CASSPRVVLPNYGYTF
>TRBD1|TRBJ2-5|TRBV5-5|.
TGTGCCAGCAGCTTGGAGGGGGCTAGCTGGGAGACCCAGTACTTC
CASSLEGASWETQYF
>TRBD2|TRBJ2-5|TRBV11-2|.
TGTGCCAGCAGCCTTATAGCGGGAGGACAAGAGACCCAGTACTTC
CASSLIAGGQETQYF
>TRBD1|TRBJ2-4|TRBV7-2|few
TGTGCCAGCAGCTCGCCCTTCGGGACAGTAAACATTCAGTACTTC
CASSSPFGTVNIQYF
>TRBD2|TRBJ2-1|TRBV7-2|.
TGTGCCAGCAGCCGAGGACTAGCGGGAGGTGAGCAGTTCTTC
CASSRGLAGGEQFF
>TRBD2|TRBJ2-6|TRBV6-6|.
TGTGCCAGCATCACGGGGGGGACAGGGGCCAACGTCCTGACTTTC
CASITGGTGANVLTF
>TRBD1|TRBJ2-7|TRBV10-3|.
TGTGCCATCAGGGACAGGGGCCCCTACGAGCAGTACTTC
CAIRDRGPYEQYF
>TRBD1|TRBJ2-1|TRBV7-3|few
TGTGCCAGCAGCTCGTCACAGGGGAAGACTTACAATGAGCAGTTCTTC
CASSSSQGKTYNEQFF
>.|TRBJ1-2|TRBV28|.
TGTGCCAGCAGAACGGGGGGCTATGGCTACACCTTC
CASRTGGYGYTF
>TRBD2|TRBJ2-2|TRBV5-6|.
TGTGCCAGCAGCCTACTAGCGGGGGGGGCCGGGGAGCTGTTTTTT
CASSLLAGGAGELFF
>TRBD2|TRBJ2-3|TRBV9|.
TGTGCCAGCAGCGTAGCCCCTCAGCGGGAGCTTCCCACAGATACGCAGTATTTT
CASSVAPQRELPTDTQYF
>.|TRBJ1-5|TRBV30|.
TGTGCCTGGAGTAGGGCAGGGCATTACAATCAGCCCCAGCATTTT
CAWSRAGHYNQPQHF
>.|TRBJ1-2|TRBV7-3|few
TGTGCCAGCAGCTCGACAGGAGGCGGCTACACCTTC
CASSSTGGGYTF
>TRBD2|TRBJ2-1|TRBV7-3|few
TGTGCCACCGGGACTAGCGGGAAGGATGAGCAGTTCTTC
CATGTSGKDEQFF
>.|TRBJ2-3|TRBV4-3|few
TGCGCCAGCAGCCAAGATCCGGTAGCGGCAGATACGCAGTATTTT
CASSQDPVAADTQYF
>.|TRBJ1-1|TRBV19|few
TGTGCCAGTAGTGGGACTGCCAACACTGAAGCTTTCTTT
CASSGTANTEAFF
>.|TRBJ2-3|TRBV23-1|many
TGCGCCAGCAGTCAATCCGGGTGGCCCCGCACAGATACGCAGTATTTT
CASSQSGWPRTDTQYF
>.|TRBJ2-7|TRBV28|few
TGTGCCAGCAGTTTACCAGACAGAGAGCAGTACTTC
CASSLPDREQYF
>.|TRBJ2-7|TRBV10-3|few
TGTGCCATCAGTGAGTCTAACGGACACTACGAGCAGTACTTC
CAISESNGHYEQYF
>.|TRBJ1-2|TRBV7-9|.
TGTGCCAGCAGCTTTGGAGGGAACTATGGCTACACCTTC
CASSFGGNYGYTF
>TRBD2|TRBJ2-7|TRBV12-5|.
TGTGCTAGTGGTATCTGGACTAGACCCTACGAGCAGTACTTC
CASGIWTRPYEQYF
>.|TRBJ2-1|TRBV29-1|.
TGCAGCGTTGTCTGGAGTGTCTCCTACAATGAGCAGTTCTTC
CSVVWSVSYNEQFF
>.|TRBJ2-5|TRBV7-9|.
TGTGCCAGCAGCTTTGACAGTCAAGAGACCCAGTACTTC
CASSFDSQETQYF
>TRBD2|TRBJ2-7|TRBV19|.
TGTGCCAGTAGTACCTCCGGGACTAGCGGAATTTACGAGCAGTACTTC
CASSTSGTSGIYEQYF
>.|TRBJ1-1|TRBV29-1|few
TGCAGCGTTGCCATCGGCACTGAAGCTTTCTTT
CSVAIGTEAFF
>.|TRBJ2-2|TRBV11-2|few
TGTGCCAGCAGCTCCGGGACACGGAACACCGGGGAGCTGTTTTTT
CASSSGTRNTGELFF
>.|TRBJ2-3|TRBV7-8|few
TGTGCCAGCAGCTTAGTGGCTGGCCTTAGCACAGATACGCAGTATTTT
CASSLVAGLSTDTQYF
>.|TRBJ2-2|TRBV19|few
TGTGCCAGTAGGCCAGGGATTACCGGGGAGCTGTTTTTT
CASRPGITGELFF
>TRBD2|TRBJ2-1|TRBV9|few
TGTGCCAGCAGCCCCACTAGCGGGAGCTCCTACAATGAGCAGTTCTTC
CASSPTSGSSYNEQFF
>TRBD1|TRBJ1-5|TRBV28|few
TGTGCCAGCAGTTTAATTCAAACAGGGGGGAGCAATCAGCCCCAGCATTTT
CASSLIQTGGSNQPQHF
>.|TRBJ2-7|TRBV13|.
TGTGCCAGCAGCGGATACAGGTTCTCCGGGGAGCAGTACTTC
CASSGYRFSGEQYF
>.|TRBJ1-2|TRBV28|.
TGTGCCAGCAGTTTGATCGGTGAGGGATTAAACTATGGCTACACCTTC
CASSLIGEGLNYGYTF
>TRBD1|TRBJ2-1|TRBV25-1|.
TGTGCCAGCAGTGAGCAGGGGGCGACGATATACAATGAGCAGTTCTTC
CASSEQGATIYNEQFF
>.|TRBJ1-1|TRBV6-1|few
TGTGCCAGCAGTGAAGCTGTGGACAGTGAAGCTTTCTTT
CASSEAVDSEAFF
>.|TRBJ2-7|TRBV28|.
TGTGCCAGCGGGCAAGCGGCAGAGCAGTACTTC
CASGQAAEQYF
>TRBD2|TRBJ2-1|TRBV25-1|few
TGTGCCAGCAGTGAATACGCGGGAGGGGGCAATGAGCAGTTCTTC
CASSEYAGGGNEQFF
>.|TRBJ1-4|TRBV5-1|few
TGCGCCAGCAGCTCGCGGGGCACTAATGAAAAACTGTTTTTT
CASSSRGTNEKLFF
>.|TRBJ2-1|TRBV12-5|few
TGTGCTAGTGGCCGCGACTCCTGGGAGCAGTTCTTC
CASGRDSWEQFF